The 20 T cell receptor beta chains presented below share a single source sample, sequenced in a study of blood T cell repertoires in COVID-19 (dated by TCRdb to the early 2020s). Receptor libraries were prepared by the immunoSEQ multiplex PCR assay. TCRdb limited this immuneACCESS table to in-frame rearrangements with V and J called. A share of clones is missing; checked studies link under half to unresolved V genes, and the rest is unexplained. The sample table contains around 470,000 clones; only one count was recorded for approximately 89% of them. 0.75% to 0.9% of the sample is held by the ten biggest clonotypes. The sequenced material came from peripheral blood. These receptors all come from a man aged 18 to 30 with COVID-19, enrolled during active disease.

The rearrangement uses TRBV6-5 and TRBJ2-1; tentatively, D is TRBD2 (5 bases). The CDR3 is 12 residues long. The germline V gene encodes CDR1 MNHEY and CDR2 SVGAGI. V lost 6 bases to trimming and J lost 8 bases, with 11 bases between them. The CDR3 DNA is TGTGCCAGCAGGAGGGTTATCCATGAGCAGTTCTTC. Translation: CASRRVIHEQFF.

The chain joins TRBV12-5 to TRBJ1-5; D not resolved. V lost 6 bases to trimming and J lost 3 bases, with 9 bases between them. The CDR3 consists of 13 residues. Germline loops: CDR1 LGHNT, CDR2 FRNRAP. The CDR3 DNA is TGTGCTAGTGGGCCGGGGTTCAATCAGCCCCAGCATTTT. Protein sequence: CASGPGFNQPQHF.

The chain recombines TRBV10-2 with TRBJ2-1, with D possibly being TRBD1 (6 bases). CDR3 size: 17 residues. V was clipped by 7 bases and J by 0 bases, with 19 bases between them. Per germline, CDR1 WSHSY and CDR2 SAAADI. The CDR3 nucleotides are TGCGCCAGCAAAAGGCCCACGACAGGTAGCTCCTACAATGAGCAGTTCTTC. Translating it yields CASKRPTTGSSYNEQFF.

The rearrangement links TRBV27 to TRBJ2-5, with a tentative D call TRBD2 (6 bases). Trimming removed 3 bases at V and 3 bases at J, with 11 bases between. The CDR3 length is 14 residues. Germline CDR1 MNHEY, CDR2 SMNVEV (reference sequence). This chain's CDR3 is CASSLARGEETQYF. As DNA, the CDR3 is TGTGCCAGCAGTTTGGCGCGGGGAGAAGAGACCCAGTACTTC.

The rearrangement uses TRBV6-1 and TRBJ1-2; 7 bases match TRBD1. Germline CDR1 MNHNS, CDR2 SASEGT. CDR3 length: 14 amino acids. V lost 3 bases, J lost 3 bases, and 4 bases stayed unmatched. CDR3 sequence reads: CASSDGTVYYGYTF. In DNA form, the CDR3 reads TGTGCCAGCAGTGATGGGACAGTATACTATGGCTACACCTTC.

The chain carries TRBV7-6 and TRBJ2-2; TRBD2 is a possible D gene (6 bases). CDR1 and CDR2 (germline): SGHVS, FNYEAQ. The CDR3 has 15 amino acids. V lost 0 bases and J 4 bases, leaving 9 bases between the germline ends. The CDR3 is CASSLAGGLTGELFF. The CDR3 coding sequence is TGTGCCAGCAGCTTAGCGGGGGGTCTCACCGGGGAGCTGTTTTTT.

The gene calls are TRBV3-1 (or the pseudogene TRBV3-2) and TRBJ1-2; 9 bases map to TRBD1. CDR3 length: 14 residues. The trim removed 1 base at V and 7 bases at J, leaving 4 bases unmatched. Looked up from germline, CDR1 is LGHDT and CDR2 is YNNKEL (reference sequence). CDR3 in amino acids: CASSQGGGQGGYTF. The CDR3 DNA sequence: TGTGCCAGCAGCCAAGGGGGGGGACAGGGTGGCTACACCTTC.

The gene calls are TRBV5-4 and TRBJ1-1; TRBD1 agrees at 10 bases. CDR3 length: 14 amino acids. V was clipped by 5 bases and J by 5 bases; unmatched bases: 6. The germline CDR1 and CDR2 sequences are SGHNT and YYREEE (reference sequence). CDR3 loop: CASSFGTGETEAFF. The CDR3 nucleotides read TGTGCCAGCAGTTTTGGGACAGGGGAGACTGAAGCTTTCTTT.

The chain uses TRBV2 and TRBJ1-4; 12 bases are shared with TRBD1. V gave up 10 bases and J gave up 7 bases; unmatched junction bases: 4. In germline, CDR1 is SNHLY, CDR2 FYNNEI. This CDR3 contains 13 residues. Here the CDR3 DNA reads TGTGCCATCGGGACAGGGGGCCCTGAAAAACTGTTTTTT. This translates into CAIGTGGPEKLFF.

The rearrangement joins TRBV19 to TRBJ2-1; 12 positions agree with TRBD2. The CDR3 runs 17 residues. Trimming at V came to 1 base and at J to 5 bases, leaving 6 bases not matched to a gene. Germline CDR1 is LNHDA and CDR2 is SQIVND (reference sequence). The CDR3 region is CASSIARTSGDHNEQFF. DNA for the CDR3: TGTGCCAGTAGTATAGCACGGACTAGCGGGGATCACAATGAGCAGTTCTTC. Full variable domain (remainder filled in from reference TRBV19 and TRBJ2-1): DGGITQSPKYLFRKEGQNVTLSCEQNLNHDAMYWYRQDPGQGLRLIYYSQIVNDFQKGDIAEGYSVSREKKESFPLTVTSAQKNPTAFYLCASSIARTSGDHNEQFFGPGTRLTVL.

As to this clone: Other DNA sequences within the sample encode an identical CDR3. The chain has TRBV24-1 and TRBJ2-7; 10 bases fit TRBD1. Per the germline V gene, CDR1 is KGHDR and CDR2 is SFDVKD. The CDR3 spans 15 residues. J lost 5 bases, V lost 4 bases, and 7 bases had no gene match. The CDR3 nucleotides are TGTGCCACCAGTGACCCGGGACAGGGGAGCAACGAGCAGTACTTC. This translates into CATSDPGQGSNEQYF.

This chain connects TRBV4-1 to TRBJ2-5; TRBD2 agrees at 16 bases. Germline V gene lookup returns CDR1 MGHRA and CDR2 YSYEKL. The CDR3 is 19 residues long. J was trimmed by 4 bases and V by 0 bases; bases with no gene match: 8. The CDR3 sequence: CASSQDPGLAGGSRETQYF. The DNA for the CDR3 is TGCGCCAGCAGCCAAGATCCGGGACTAGCGGGGGGGAGCCGAGAGACCCAGTACTTC.

This chain connects TRBV30 to TRBJ2-4; a weak D match, TRBD1 (6 bases). Germline V gene data show CDR1 as GTSNPN and CDR2 as SVGIG (reference sequence). Deletions cut 4 bases from V and 0 bases from J, with 19 bases between. This CDR3 is built from 17 residues. CDR3 sequence: CAWNSPMGTRAKNIQYF. The CDR3 DNA sequence: TGTGCCTGGAACTCGCCGATGGGGACAAGAGCCAAAAACATTCAGTACTTC.

The chain uses TRBV10-2 and TRBJ2-7, with D perhaps matching TRBD2 (5 bases). Looked up from germline, CDR1 is WSHSY and CDR2 is SAAADI. This CDR3 contains 15 residues. V shed 6 bases and J shed 4 bases, with 19 bases lying between them. The CDR3 spells CASRPPRGDVYEQYF. The CDR3 nucleotides read TGCGCCAGCAGACCCCCTCGGGGAGATGTTTACGAGCAGTACTTC.

This clone was detected only once. The chain couples TRBV6-5 to TRBJ1-2; a weak D match, TRBD1 (5 bases). V was cut by 9 bases and J by 2 bases, with 16 bases left in between. CDR1 is MNHEY, CDR2 SVGAGI, per germline. The CDR3 has 14 residues. This chain's CDR3 is CASRLGGSNYGYTF. CDR3 DNA: TGTGCCAGTCGGTTGGGGGGTTCGAACTATGGCTACACCTTC.

The chain links TRBV19 to TRBJ2-3, with TRBD1 matching over 10 bases. V gave up 3 bases and J gave up 5 bases; unmatched junction bases: 8. Germline lookup yields CDR1 LNHDA and CDR2 SQIVND (reference sequence). This CDR3 spans 16 amino acids. The CDR3 sequence: CASSIKGQGSGDTQYF. The CDR3 nucleotides read TGTGCCAGTAGTATCAAGGGACAGGGGTCCGGAGATACGCAGTATTTT.

The rearrangement uses TRBV30 and TRBJ1-4; D might be TRBD1 (6 bases). With 4 bases removed from V and 4 bases from J, the gap between germline ends came to 7 bases. The germline gives CDR1 GTSNPN, CDR2 SVGIG (reference sequence). The CDR3 has 12 amino acids. The CDR3 sequence is CAWKGGNEKLFF. CDR3 nucleotide sequence: TGTGCCTGGAAAGGGGGTAATGAAAAACTGTTTTTT.

This chain joins TRBV29-1 and TRBJ2-1, with a possible D match to TRBD1 (6 bases). V was trimmed by 4 bases and J by 4 bases, leaving 17 bases between them. The CDR3 has 15 amino acids. The germline V gene encodes CDR1 SQVTM and CDR2 ANQGSEA. CDR3 nucleotides: TGCAGCGTTGCCCTTAGGTACAGGGAATACAATGAGCAGTTCTTC. It specifies CSVALRYREYNEQFF.

The rearrangement uses TRBV29-1 and TRBJ1-3; D ambiguous. Trimming took 4 bases from V and 1 from J, leaving 5 bases between them. CDR3 length: 12 residues. Per germline, CDR1 SQVTM and CDR2 ANQGSEA. This CDR3 is CSVVISGNTIYF. Written as DNA, the CDR3 is TGCAGCGTTGTAATATCTGGAAACACCATATATTTT.

This clone was detected only once. The chain joins TRBV10-3 to TRBJ2-1, with 8 bases matching TRBD2. The CDR3 has 12 residues. CDR1 ENHRY and CDR2 SYGVKD come from the germline V gene. Losses at the gene ends were 3 bases for V and 8 bases for J; bases not matched to a gene: 0. The DNA for the CDR3 is TGTGCCATCAGTGACGGGGGGGATGAGCAGTTCTTC. Its protein is CAISDGGDEQFF.